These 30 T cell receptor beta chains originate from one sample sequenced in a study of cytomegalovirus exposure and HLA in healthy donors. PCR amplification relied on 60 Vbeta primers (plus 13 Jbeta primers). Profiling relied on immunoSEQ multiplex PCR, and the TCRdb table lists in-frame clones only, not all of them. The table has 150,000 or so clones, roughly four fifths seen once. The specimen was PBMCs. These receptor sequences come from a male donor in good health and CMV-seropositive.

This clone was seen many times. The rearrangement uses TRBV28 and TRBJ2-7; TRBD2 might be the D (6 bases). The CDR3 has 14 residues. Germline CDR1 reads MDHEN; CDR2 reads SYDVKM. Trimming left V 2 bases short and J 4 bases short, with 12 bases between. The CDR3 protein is CASSLGDSHYEQYF. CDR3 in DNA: TGTGCCAGCAGTTTAGGGGACTCCCATTACGAGCAGTACTTC.

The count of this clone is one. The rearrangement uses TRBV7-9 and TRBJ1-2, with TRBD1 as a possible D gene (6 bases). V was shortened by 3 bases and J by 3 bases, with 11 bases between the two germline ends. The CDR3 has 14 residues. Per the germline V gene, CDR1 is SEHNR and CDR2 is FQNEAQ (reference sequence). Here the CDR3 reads CASSFGQFDYGYTF. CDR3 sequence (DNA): TGTGCCAGCAGCTTTGGACAGTTTGACTATGGCTACACCTTC.

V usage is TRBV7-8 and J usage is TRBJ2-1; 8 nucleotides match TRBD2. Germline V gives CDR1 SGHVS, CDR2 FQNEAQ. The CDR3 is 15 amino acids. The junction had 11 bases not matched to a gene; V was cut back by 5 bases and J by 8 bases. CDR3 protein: CASSPSSGRIDEQFF. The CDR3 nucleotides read TGTGCCAGCAGCCCATCGAGCGGGAGAATCGATGAGCAGTTCTTC.

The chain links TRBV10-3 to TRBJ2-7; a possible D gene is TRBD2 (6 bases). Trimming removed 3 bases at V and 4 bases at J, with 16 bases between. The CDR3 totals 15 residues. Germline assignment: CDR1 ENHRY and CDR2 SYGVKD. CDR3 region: CAISERTALAYEQYF. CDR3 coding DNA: TGTGCCATCAGTGAACGAACAGCGCTAGCGTACGAGCAGTACTTC.

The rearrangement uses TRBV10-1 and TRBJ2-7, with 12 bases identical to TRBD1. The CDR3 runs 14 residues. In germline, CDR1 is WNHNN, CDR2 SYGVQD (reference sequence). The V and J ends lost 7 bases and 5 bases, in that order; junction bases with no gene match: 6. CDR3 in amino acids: CASNPGQGAHEQYF. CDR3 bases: TGCGCCAGCAATCCGGGACAGGGGGCCCACGAGCAGTACTTC.

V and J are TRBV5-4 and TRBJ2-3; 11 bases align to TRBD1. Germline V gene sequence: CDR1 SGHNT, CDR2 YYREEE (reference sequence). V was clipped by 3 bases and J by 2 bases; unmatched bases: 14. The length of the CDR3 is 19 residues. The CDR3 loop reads CASSSGQGALRKPTDTQYF. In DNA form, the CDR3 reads TGTGCCAGCAGCTCTGGACAGGGGGCGCTCAGGAAGCCCACAGATACGCAGTATTTT.

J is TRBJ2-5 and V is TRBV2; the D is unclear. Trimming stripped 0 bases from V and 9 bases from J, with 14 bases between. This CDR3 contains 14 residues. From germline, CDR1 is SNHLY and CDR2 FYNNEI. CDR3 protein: CASSEALGTLPQYF. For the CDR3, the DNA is TGTGCCAGCAGTGAAGCGCTGGGCACTTTGCCCCAGTACTTC.

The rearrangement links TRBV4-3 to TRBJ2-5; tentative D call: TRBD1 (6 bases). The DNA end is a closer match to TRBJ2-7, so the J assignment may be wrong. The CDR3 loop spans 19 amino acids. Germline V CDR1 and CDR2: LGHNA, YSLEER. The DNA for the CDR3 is TGCGCCAGCAGCCAAGATGTTCAGCCGAACAGGGCACCCTTCTACGAGCAGTACTTC. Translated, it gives CASSQDVQPNRAPFYEQYF.

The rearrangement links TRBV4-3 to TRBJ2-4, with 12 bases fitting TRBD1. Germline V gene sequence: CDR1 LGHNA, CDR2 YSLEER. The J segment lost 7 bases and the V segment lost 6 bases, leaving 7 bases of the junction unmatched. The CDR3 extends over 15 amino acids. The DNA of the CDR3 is TGCGCCAGCAGTTCGGGACAGGGGGCCCAGAACATTCAGTACTTC. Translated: CASSSGQGAQNIQYF.

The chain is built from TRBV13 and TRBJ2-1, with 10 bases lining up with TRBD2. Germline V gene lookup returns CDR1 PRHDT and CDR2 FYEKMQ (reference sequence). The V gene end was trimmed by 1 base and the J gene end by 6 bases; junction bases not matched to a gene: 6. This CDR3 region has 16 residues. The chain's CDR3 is CASSLVWASGSNEQFF. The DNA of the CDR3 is TGTGCCAGCAGCTTAGTTTGGGCTAGCGGGAGCAATGAGCAGTTCTTC.

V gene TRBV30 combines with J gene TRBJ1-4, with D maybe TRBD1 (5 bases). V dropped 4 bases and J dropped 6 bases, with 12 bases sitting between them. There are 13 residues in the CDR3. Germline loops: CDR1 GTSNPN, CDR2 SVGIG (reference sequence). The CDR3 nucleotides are TGTGCCTGGACCGGGGGAATCGATGAAAAACTGTTTTTT. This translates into CAWTGGIDEKLFF. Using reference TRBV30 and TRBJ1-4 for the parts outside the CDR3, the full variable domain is SQTIHQWPATLVQPVGSPLSLECTVEGTSNPNLYWYRQAAGRGLQLLFYSVGIGQISSEVPQNLSASRPQDRQFILSSKKLLLSDSGFYLCAWTGGIDEKLFFGSGTQLSVL.

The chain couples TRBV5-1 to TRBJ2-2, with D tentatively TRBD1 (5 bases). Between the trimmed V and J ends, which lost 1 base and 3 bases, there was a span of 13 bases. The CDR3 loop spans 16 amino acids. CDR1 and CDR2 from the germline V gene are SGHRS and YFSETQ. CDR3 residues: CASSLSQGYDTGELFF. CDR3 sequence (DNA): TGCGCCAGCAGCTTGTCTCAGGGTTATGACACCGGGGAGCTGTTTTTT. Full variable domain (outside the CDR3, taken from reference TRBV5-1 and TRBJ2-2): KAGVTQTPRYLIKTRGQQVTLSCSPISGHRSVSWYQQTPGQGLQFLFEYFSETQRNKGNFPGRFSGRQFSNSRSEMNVSTLELGDSALYLCASSLSQGYDTGELFFGEGSRLTVL.

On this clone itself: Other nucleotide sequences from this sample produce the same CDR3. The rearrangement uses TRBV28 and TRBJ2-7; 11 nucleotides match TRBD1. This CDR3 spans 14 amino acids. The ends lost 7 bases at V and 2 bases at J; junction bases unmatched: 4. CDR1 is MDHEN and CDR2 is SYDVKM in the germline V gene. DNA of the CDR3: TGTGCCAGCATTCCGGGACAGGGGGCCTACGAGCAGTACTTC. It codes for CASIPGQGAYEQYF.

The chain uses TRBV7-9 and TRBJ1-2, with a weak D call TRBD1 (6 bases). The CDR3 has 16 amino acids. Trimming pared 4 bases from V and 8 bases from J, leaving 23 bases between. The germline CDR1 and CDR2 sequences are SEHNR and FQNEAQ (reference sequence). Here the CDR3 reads CASSYQSTGDGGGYTF. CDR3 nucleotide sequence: TGTGCCAGCAGCTATCAGTCGACAGGCGATGGCGGCGGCTACACCTTC.

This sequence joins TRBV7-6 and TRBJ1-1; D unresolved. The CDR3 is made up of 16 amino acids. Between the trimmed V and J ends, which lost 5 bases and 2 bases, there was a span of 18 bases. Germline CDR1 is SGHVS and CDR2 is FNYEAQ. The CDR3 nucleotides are TGTGCCAGCAGCGTACTACCCAGTGGCCGCAACACTGAAGCTTTCTTT. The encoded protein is CASSVLPSGRNTEAFF.

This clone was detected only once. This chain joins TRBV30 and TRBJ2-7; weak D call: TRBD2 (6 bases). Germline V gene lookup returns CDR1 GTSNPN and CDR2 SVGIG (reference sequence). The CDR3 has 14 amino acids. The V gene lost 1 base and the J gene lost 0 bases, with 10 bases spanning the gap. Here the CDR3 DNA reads TGTGCCTGGAGTGAGGAGCGGGCCTCCTACGAGCAGTACTTC. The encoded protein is CAWSEERASYEQYF.

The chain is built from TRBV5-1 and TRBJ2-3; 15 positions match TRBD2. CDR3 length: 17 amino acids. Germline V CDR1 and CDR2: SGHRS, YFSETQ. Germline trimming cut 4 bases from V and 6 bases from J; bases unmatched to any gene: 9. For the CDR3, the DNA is TGCGCCAGCAGCACCCGGACTAGCGGGGGGGCGGGGGATACGCAGTATTTT. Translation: CASSTRTSGGAGDTQYF.

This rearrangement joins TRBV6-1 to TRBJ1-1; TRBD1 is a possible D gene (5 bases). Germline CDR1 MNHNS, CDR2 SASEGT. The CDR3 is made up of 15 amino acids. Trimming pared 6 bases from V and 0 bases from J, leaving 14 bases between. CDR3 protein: CASRHGGTLNTEAFF. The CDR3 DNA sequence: TGTGCCAGCAGGCACGGGGGGACCCTGAACACTGAAGCTTTCTTT.

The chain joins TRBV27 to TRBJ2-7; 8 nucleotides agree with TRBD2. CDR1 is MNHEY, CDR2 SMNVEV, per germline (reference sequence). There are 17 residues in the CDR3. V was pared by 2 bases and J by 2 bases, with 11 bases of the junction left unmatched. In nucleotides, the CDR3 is TGTGCCAGCAGTTTAAGGGGCCTGACGGGAGGGCCCTACGAGCAGTACTTC. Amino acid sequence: CASSLRGLTGGPYEQYF.

Written as DNA, the CDR3 is TGCAGCGCCCAAAGGGGACTAGCGGGAGGTGGGGAGCAGTTCTTC. It is translated as CSAQRGLAGGGEQFF. The chain carries TRBV29-1 and TRBJ2-1, with 15 bases matching TRBD2. V lost 7 bases to trimming and J lost 10 bases; unmatched junction nucleotides: 11. The CDR3 totals 15 residues. Per the germline V gene, CDR1 is SQVTM and CDR2 is ANQGSEA.

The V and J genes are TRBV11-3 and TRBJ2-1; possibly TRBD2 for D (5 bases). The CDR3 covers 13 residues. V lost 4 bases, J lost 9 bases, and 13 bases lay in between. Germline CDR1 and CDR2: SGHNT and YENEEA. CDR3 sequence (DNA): TGTGCCAGCAGCTCACAGACTAATCCTGAGCAGTTCTTC. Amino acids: CASSSQTNPEQFF. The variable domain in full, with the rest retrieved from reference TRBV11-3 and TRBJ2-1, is EAGVVQSPRYKIIEKKQPVAFWCNPISGHNTLYWYLQNLGQGPELLIRYENEEAVDDSQLPKDRFSAERLKGVDSTLKIQPAELGDSAVYLCASSSQTNPEQFFGPGTRLTVL.

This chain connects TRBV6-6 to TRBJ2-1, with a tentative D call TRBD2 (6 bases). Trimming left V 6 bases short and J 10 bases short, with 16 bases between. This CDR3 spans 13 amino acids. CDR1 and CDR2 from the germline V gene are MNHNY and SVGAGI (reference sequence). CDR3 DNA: TGTGCCAGCAGCCTACTCGAGGAGGGAGAGCAGTTCTTC. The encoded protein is CASSLLEEGEQFF.

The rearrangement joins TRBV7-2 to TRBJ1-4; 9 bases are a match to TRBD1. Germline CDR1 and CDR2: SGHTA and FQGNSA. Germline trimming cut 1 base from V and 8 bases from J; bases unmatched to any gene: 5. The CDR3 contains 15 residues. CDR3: CASSLGDRVKEKLFF. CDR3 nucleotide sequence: TGTGCCAGCAGCTTAGGGGACAGGGTTAAGGAAAAACTGTTTTTT.

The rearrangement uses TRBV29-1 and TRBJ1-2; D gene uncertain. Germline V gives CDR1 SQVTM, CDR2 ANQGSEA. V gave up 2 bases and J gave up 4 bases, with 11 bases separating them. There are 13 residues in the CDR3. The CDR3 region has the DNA TGCAGCGTTGAAATAGCCGGAAGCTATGGCTACACCTTC. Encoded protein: CSVEIAGSYGYTF. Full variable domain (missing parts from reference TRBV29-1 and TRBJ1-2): SAVISQKPSRDICQRGTSLTIQCQVDSQVTMMFWYRQQPGQSLTLIATANQGSEATYESGFVIDKFPISRPNLTFSTLTVSNMSPEDSSIYLCSVEIAGSYGYTFGSGTRLTVV.

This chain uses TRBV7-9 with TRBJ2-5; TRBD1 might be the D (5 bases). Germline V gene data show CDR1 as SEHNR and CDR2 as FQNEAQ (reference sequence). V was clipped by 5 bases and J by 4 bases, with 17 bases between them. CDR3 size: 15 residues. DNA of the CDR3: TGTGCCAGCAGCACCGGACGGGTAGGGGTAGAGACCCAGTACTTC. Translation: CASSTGRVGVETQYF.

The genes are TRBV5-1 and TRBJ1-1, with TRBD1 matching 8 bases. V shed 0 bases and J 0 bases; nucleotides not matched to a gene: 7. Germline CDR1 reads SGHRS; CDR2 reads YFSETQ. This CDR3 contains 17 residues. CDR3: CASSLAPGQAMNTEAFF. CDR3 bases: TGCGCCAGCAGCTTGGCCCCGGGACAGGCCATGAACACTGAAGCTTTCTTT.

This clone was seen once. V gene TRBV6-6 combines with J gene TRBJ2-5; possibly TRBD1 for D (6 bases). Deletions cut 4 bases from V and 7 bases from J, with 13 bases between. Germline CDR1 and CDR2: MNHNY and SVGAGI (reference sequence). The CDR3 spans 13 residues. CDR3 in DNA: TGTGCCAGCAGTTCCTCCGAGGACAGGACCCAGTACTTC. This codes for CASSSSEDRTQYF.

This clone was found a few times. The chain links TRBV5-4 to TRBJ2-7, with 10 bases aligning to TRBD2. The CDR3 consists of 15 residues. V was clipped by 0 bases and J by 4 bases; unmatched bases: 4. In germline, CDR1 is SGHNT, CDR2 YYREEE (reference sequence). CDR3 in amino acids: CASSLGASGGYEQYF. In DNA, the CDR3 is TGTGCCAGCAGCTTGGGGGCTAGCGGGGGTTACGAGCAGTACTTC.

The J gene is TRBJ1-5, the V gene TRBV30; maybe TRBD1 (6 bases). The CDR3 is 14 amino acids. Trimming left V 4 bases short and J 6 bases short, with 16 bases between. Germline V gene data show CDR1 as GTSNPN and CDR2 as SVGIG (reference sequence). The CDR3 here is CAWTLKGGGQPQHF. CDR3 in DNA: TGTGCCTGGACCCTGAAGGGGGGGGGTCAGCCCCAGCATTTT.

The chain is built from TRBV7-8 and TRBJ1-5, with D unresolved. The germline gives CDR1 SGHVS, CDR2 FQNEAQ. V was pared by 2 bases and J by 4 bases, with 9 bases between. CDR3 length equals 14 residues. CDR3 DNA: TGTGCCAGCAGCTTATCATCGGGGAATCAGCCCCAGCATTTT. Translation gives CASSLSSGNQPQHF.